A single sample is the source of the 22 T cell receptor beta chains below, sequenced in a study of blood T cell repertoires in COVID-19. Clones were sequenced by immunoSEQ multiplex PCR, and TCRdb holds only the in-frame ones, with some missing. The sample includes some 140,000 clones, less than 90% of them seen just once. The specimen sequenced was PBMCs or T cells enriched from blood (not recorded which). The receptors come from a man in his forties with acute COVID-19.

This chain connects TRBV25-1 to TRBJ2-5, with D possibly matching TRBD2 (5 bases). Germline values: CDR1 MGHDK, CDR2 SYGVNS. This CDR3 region has 14 residues. V was trimmed by 1 base and J by 3 bases, leaving 9 bases between them. The CDR3 region is CASSESVGEETQYF. CDR3 in DNA: TGTGCCAGCAGTGAATCGGTGGGAGAAGAGACCCAGTACTTC.

The chain has TRBV3-1 (or the pseudogene TRBV3-2) and TRBJ2-1; D possibly corresponds to TRBD2 (6 bases). The CDR3 runs 14 residues. V was clipped by 6 bases and J by 5 bases, with 14 bases between them. Germline V lookup: CDR1 LGHDT, CDR2 YNNKEL (reference sequence). The chain's CDR3 is CASSHRDSNNEQFF. For the CDR3, the DNA is TGTGCCAGCAGTCACCGGGACTCAAACAATGAGCAGTTCTTC.

This chain uses TRBV3-1 (or the pseudogene TRBV3-2) with TRBJ2-7, with 8 positions matching TRBD2. Trimming at V came to 4 bases and at J to 5 bases, leaving 7 bases not matched to a gene. The CDR3 is 14 residues long. Germline lookup yields CDR1 LGHDT and CDR2 YNNKEL (reference sequence). This chain's CDR3 is CASSPSGRGNEQYF. Written as DNA, the CDR3 is TGTGCCAGCAGCCCGAGCGGGAGAGGGAACGAGCAGTACTTC.

The gene calls are TRBV5-1 and TRBJ2-1; TRBD2 aligns across 14 bases. Per germline, CDR1 SGHRS and CDR2 YFSETQ. This CDR3 is 15 amino acids long. V shed 4 bases and J 8 bases; nucleotides not matched to a gene: 5. The chain's CDR3 is CASSPPGLAGDEQFF. The CDR3 DNA sequence: TGCGCCAGCAGCCCACCGGGACTAGCGGGAGATGAGCAGTTCTTC. Complete variable domain (other parts from reference TRBV5-1 and TRBJ2-1): KAGVTQTPRYLIKTRGQQVTLSCSPISGHRSVSWYQQTPGQGLQFLFEYFSETQRNKGNFPGRFSGRQFSNSRSEMNVSTLELGDSALYLCASSPPGLAGDEQFFGPGTRLTVL.

The count of this clone is one. The chain recombines TRBV3-1 (or the pseudogene TRBV3-2) with TRBJ2-1; the match to TRBD2 covers 10 bases. The CDR3 has 14 residues. Germline assignment: CDR1 LGHDT and CDR2 YNNKEL (reference sequence). The trim removed 7 bases at V and 4 bases at J, leaving 4 bases unmatched. The CDR3 region has the DNA TGTGCCAGCACGGGACTAGCGAAATACAATGAGCAGTTCTTC. The encoded protein is CASTGLAKYNEQFF.

The chain combines TRBV7-9 with TRBJ1-2, with D possibly TRBD1 on 6 matching bases. This CDR3 is 13 amino acids long. CDR1 and CDR2 from the germline V gene are SEHNR and FQNEAQ (reference sequence). V shed 1 base and J shed 13 bases, with 16 bases lying between them. CDR3 nucleotides: TGTGCCAGCAGCTTAGGAGGTGTAGGGGGACGCACCTTC. Encoded protein: CASSLGGVGGRTF.

The rearrangement links TRBV28 to TRBJ2-5, with TRBD1 matching over 9 bases. Germline CDR1 MDHEN, CDR2 SYDVKM. V lost 4 bases and J lost 3; bases outside the gene matches: 6. The CDR3 is 15 amino acids. CDR3 in DNA: TGTGCCAGCAGTTCCAGACAGGGGGTAAAAGAGACCCAGTACTTC. Translated, it gives CASSSRQGVKETQYF. The full variable domain, rest sourced from reference TRBV28 and TRBJ2-5, is DVKVTQSSRYLVKRTGEKVFLECVQDMDHENMFWYRQDPGLGLRLIYFSYDVKMKEKGDIPEGYSVSREKKERFSLILESASTNQTSMYLCASSSRQGVKETQYFGPGTRLLVL.

J is TRBJ1-1 and V is TRBV29-1; 9 nucleotides line up with TRBD1. V shed 3 bases, J shed 7 bases, and the junction held 6 bases outside the gene matches. Germline loops: CDR1 SQVTM, CDR2 ANQGSEA. The CDR3 loop spans 13 amino acids. CDR3 sequence reads: CSVDWTGVGEAFF. CDR3 DNA: TGCAGCGTTGATTGGACAGGGGTAGGTGAAGCTTTCTTT.

The chain links TRBV24-1 to TRBJ1-5; TRBD1 is a possible D gene (5 bases). CDR1 and CDR2 from the germline V gene are KGHDR and SFDVKD. The CDR3 contains 15 residues. V was shortened by 8 bases and J by 9 bases, with 22 bases between the two germline ends. In DNA, the CDR3 is TGTGCCACCAACTTACACCGGGACGGGAGAGGGCCCCAGCATTTT. Protein product: CATNLHRDGRGPQHF.

J is TRBJ2-3 and V is TRBV3-1 (or the pseudogene TRBV3-2); D unresolved. Between the trimmed V and J ends, which lost 4 bases and 3 bases, there was a span of 8 bases. The CDR3 length is 13 residues. Germline values: CDR1 LGHDT, CDR2 YNNKEL (reference sequence). In DNA, the CDR3 is TGTGCCAGCAGCCTTTATGTGACAGATACGCAGTATTTT. Amino acids: CASSLYVTDTQYF.

The V gene is TRBV19, the J gene TRBJ1-2; no definite D call. From germline, CDR1 is LNHDA and CDR2 SQIVND (reference sequence). V lost 8 bases and J lost 0, with 10 bases in between. The length of the CDR3 is 13 residues. This chain's CDR3 is CASAEVANYGYTF. The CDR3 DNA reads TGTGCCAGTGCGGAGGTGGCTAACTATGGCTACACCTTC.

This clone was observed a few times. The chain is built from TRBV7-9 and TRBJ2-7; 12 bases map to TRBD2. CDR3 length equals 18 residues. After removal of 5 bases from V and 0 bases from J, the junction contained 11 bases not matched to a gene. Germline lookup yields CDR1 SEHNR and CDR2 FQNEAQ (reference sequence). The CDR3 is CASSHRGLAGFVSYEQYF. The CDR3, as DNA: TGTGCCAGCAGCCATCGGGGACTAGCGGGTTTCGTCTCCTACGAGCAGTACTTC.

This clone showed up just a few times. This rearrangement joins TRBV11-2 to TRBJ2-5; TRBD1 matches at 7 bases. The CDR3 covers 16 residues. V lost 5 bases, J lost 6 bases, and 15 bases stayed unmatched. Germline loops: CDR1 SGHAT, CDR2 FQNNGV. The DNA of the CDR3 is TGTGCCAGCAGCCCAAATACAGGGGTAGGCGTAAAGACCCAGTACTTC. It codes for CASSPNTGVGVKTQYF.

This chain uses TRBV2 with TRBJ1-4; 9 bases are a match to TRBD1. J lost 3 bases, V lost 6 bases, and 5 bases had no gene match. Germline lookup yields CDR1 SNHLY and CDR2 FYNNEI. The CDR3 runs to 15 residues. The CDR3 DNA follows: TGTGCCAGCAGCCAAGACAGGGGGTCTAATGAAAAACTGTTTTTT. Protein: CASSQDRGSNEKLFF.

The chain joins TRBV5-1 to TRBJ1-1; D gene ambiguous. V lost 1 base and J 2 bases, leaving 6 bases between the germline ends. This CDR3 has 13 residues. Germline lookup yields CDR1 SGHRS and CDR2 YFSETQ. CDR3 protein: CASSLNRNTEAFF. CDR3 DNA sequence: TGCGCCAGCAGCTTGAACAGAAACACTGAAGCTTTCTTT. Complete variable domain (other parts from reference TRBV5-1 and TRBJ1-1): KAGVTQTPRYLIKTRGQQVTLSCSPISGHRSVSWYQQTPGQGLQFLFEYFSETQRNKGNFPGRFSGRQFSNSRSEMNVSTLELGDSALYLCASSLNRNTEAFFGQGTRLTVV.

The chain links TRBV28 to TRBJ1-6, with a possible D match to TRBD1 (6 bases). Looked up from germline, CDR1 is MDHEN and CDR2 is SYDVKM. Trimming pared 3 bases from V and 9 bases from J, leaving 12 bases between. CDR3 length equals 14 residues. The CDR3 is CASSLGQGSSPLHF. As DNA, the CDR3 is TGTGCCAGCAGTTTGGGGCAGGGGAGTTCACCCCTCCACTTT.

The J gene is TRBJ2-7, the V gene TRBV4-2; 8 bases are a match to TRBD1. The germline V gene encodes CDR1 LGHNA and CDR2 YNFKEQ. The CDR3 runs to 15 residues. V shed 5 bases, J shed 4 bases, and the junction held 10 bases outside the gene matches. This CDR3 is CASSDSRGPTYEQYF. CDR3 DNA: TGTGCCAGCAGCGACTCCAGGGGGCCTACATACGAGCAGTACTTC.

V and J are TRBV3-1 (or the pseudogene TRBV3-2) and TRBJ2-7; 10 bases agree with TRBD2. The germline CDR1 and CDR2 sequences are LGHDT and YNNKEL (reference sequence). The CDR3 runs 16 residues. V shed 4 bases, J shed 2 bases, and the junction held 8 bases outside the gene matches. In nucleotides, the CDR3 is TGTGCCAGCAGCCCAACCGGGACTAGCGAGGCCTACGAGCAGTACTTC. Encoded protein: CASSPTGTSEAYEQYF.

V gene TRBV5-4 combines with J gene TRBJ1-2; possibly TRBD1 for D (5 bases). CDR1 is SGHNT and CDR2 is YYREEE in the germline V gene (reference sequence). The CDR3 contains 14 residues. The germline V and J ends were trimmed by 0 bases and 7 bases, with 13 bases remaining between them. DNA for the CDR3: TGTGCCAGCAGCTTGGCGCGAGGTCAGGGTGGCTACACCTTC. Translated: CASSLARGQGGYTF.

The chain has TRBV7-2 and TRBJ1-2; the D is unclear. The CDR3 has 14 amino acids. In germline, CDR1 is SGHTA, CDR2 FQGNSA. Trimming took 1 base from V and 2 from J, leaving 8 bases between them. CDR3 region: CASSLVSRNYGYTF. The CDR3, as DNA: TGTGCCAGCAGCTTAGTGTCCAGGAACTATGGCTACACCTTC.

The chain carries TRBV6-5 and TRBJ2-1; maybe TRBD1 (6 bases). Trimming left V 4 bases short and J 9 bases short, with 13 bases between. The CDR3 runs 13 residues. CDR1 and CDR2 from the germline V gene are MNHEY and SVGAGI. The CDR3 region is CASSWTVGSEQFF. CDR3 DNA: TGTGCCAGCAGTTGGACAGTGGGGAGTGAGCAGTTCTTC.

In its sample, this clone was seen a few times. V usage is TRBV6-5 and J usage is TRBJ1-5, with D uncertain. CDR3 length: 15 residues. CDR1 MNHEY and CDR2 SVGAGI come from the germline V gene. Between the trimmed V and J ends, which lost 6 bases and 5 bases, there was a span of 17 bases. CDR3 coding DNA: TGTGCCAGCAGCCCCCTCGGGCGGGAGGATCAGCCCCAGCATTTT. This gives the protein CASSPLGREDQPQHF.